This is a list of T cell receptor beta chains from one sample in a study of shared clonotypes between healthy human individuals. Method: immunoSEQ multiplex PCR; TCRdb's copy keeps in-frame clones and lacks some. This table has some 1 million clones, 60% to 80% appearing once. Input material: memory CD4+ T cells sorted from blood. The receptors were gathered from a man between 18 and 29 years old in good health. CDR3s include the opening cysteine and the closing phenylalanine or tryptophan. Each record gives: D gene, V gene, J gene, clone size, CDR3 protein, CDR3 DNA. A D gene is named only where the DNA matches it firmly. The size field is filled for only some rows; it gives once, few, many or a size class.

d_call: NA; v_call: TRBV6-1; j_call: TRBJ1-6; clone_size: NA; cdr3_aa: CASSGFEGGSPLHF; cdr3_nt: TGTGCCAGCAGTGGGTTTGAGGGCGGATCACCCCTCCACTTT
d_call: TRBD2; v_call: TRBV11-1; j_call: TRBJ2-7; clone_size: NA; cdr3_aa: CASSRGGGSYEQYF; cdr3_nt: TGTGCCAGCAGCCGAGGCGGGGGCTCCTACGAGCAGTACTTC
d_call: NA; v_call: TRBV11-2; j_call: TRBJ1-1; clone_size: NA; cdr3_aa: CASSLGLSAFF; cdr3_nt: TGTGCCAGCAGCTTAGGTCTTTCGGCTTTCTTT
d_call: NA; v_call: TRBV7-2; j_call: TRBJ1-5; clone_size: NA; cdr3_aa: CASTPFSTHSNQPQHF; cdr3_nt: TGTGCCAGCACCCCATTTTCGACCCATAGCAATCAGCCCCAGCATTTT
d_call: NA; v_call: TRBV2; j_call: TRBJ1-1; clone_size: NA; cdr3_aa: CASRGDPRGEAFF; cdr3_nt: TGTGCCAGCAGGGGGGACCCTCGGGGTGAAGCTTTCTTT
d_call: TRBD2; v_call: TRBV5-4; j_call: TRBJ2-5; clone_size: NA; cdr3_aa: CASSQGAAGTQETQYF; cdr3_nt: TGTGCCAGCAGCCAAGGGGCAGCGGGGACTCAAGAGACCCAGTACTTC
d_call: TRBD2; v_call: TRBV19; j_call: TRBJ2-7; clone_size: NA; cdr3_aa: CASSALAGASYEQYF; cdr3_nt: TGTGCCAGTAGCGCTTTAGCGGGGGCCTCCTACGAGCAGTACTTC
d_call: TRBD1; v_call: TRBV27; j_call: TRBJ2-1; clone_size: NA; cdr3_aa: CASSLGQGRTSEQFF; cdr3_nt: TGTGCCAGCAGTTTAGGACAGGGTAGGACGAGTGAGCAGTTCTTC
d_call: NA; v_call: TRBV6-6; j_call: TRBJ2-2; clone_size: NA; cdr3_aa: CASRSDSTANTGELFF; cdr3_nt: TGTGCCAGCAGATCCGACAGTACCGCGAACACCGGGGAGCTGTTTTTT
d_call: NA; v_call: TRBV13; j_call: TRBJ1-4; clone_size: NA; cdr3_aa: CASSAAGPGNEKLFF; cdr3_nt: TGTGCCAGCAGCGCCGCAGGGCCGGGTAATGAAAAACTGTTTTTT
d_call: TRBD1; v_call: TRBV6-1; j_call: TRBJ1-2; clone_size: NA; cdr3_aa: CASSENRGREGYTF; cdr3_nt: TGTGCCAGCAGTGAGAACAGGGGGCGCGAAGGCTACACCTTC
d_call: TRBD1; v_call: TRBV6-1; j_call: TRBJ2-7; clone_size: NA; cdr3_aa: CASSAGQGAVGLREQYF; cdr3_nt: TGTGCCAGCAGTGCCGGACAGGGGGCGGTAGGACTACGCGAGCAGTACTTC
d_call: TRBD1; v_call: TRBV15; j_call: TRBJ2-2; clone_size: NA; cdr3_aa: CATSNQTGWSTGELFF; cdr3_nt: TGTGCCACCAGCAATCAGACAGGGTGGAGCACCGGGGAGCTGTTTTTT
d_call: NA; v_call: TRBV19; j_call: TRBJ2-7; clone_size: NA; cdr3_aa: CASSTRDGQLYEQYF; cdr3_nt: TGTGCCAGTAGTACCCGGGACGGCCAGCTCTACGAGCAGTACTTC
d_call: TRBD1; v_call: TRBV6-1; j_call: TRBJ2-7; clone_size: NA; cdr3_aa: CASSRTGPYEQYF; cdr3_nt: TGTGCCAGCAGTCGGACAGGACCCTACGAGCAGTACTTC
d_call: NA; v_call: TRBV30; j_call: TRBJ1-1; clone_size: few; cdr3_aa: CAWKRAVGEAFF; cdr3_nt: TGTGCCTGGAAGCGCGCCGTCGGTGAAGCTTTCTTT
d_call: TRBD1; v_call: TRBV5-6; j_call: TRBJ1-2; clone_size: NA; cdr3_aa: CASSRDRSYGYTF; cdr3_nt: TGTGCCAGCAGCCGGGACAGAAGCTATGGCTACACCTTC
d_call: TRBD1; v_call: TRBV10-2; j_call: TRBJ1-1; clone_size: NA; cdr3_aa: CASSELGTGIMGLNTEAFF; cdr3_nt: TGCGCCAGCAGTGAGTTAGGGACAGGAATCATGGGTTTGAACACTGAAGCTTTCTTT
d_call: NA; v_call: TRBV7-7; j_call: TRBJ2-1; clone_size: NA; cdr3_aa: CASSPLAGEYEQFF; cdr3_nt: TGTGCTAGCAGCCCATTAGCAGGGGAGTATGAGCAGTTCTTC
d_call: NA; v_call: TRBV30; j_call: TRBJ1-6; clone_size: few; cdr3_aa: CACRGNAGSPLHF; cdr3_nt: TGTGCCTGCAGGGGTAATGCGGGTTCACCCCTCCACTTT
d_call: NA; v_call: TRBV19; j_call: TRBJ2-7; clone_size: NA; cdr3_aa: CASSISTSSDEQYF; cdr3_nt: TGTGCCAGTAGTATCTCCACTAGCAGTGACGAGCAGTACTTC
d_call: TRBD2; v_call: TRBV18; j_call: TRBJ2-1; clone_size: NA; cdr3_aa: CASSRTSGRAGNEQFF; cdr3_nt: TGTGCCAGCTCCCGGACTAGCGGGAGGGCAGGAAATGAGCAGTTCTTC
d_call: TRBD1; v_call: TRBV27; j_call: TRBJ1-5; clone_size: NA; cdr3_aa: CASSSSDREHQPQHF; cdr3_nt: TGTGCCAGCAGTTCCTCTGACAGGGAGCATCAGCCCCAGCATTTT
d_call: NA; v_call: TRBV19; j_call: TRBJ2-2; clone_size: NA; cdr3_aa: CASSPGGRNTGELFF; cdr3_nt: TGTGCCAGTAGTCCCGGAGGGCGGAACACCGGGGAGCTGTTTTTT
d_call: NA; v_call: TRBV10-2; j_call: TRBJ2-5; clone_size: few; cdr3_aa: CASSRPHTGLETQYF; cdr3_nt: TGCGCCAGCAGTCGGCCCCACACGGGGCTAGAGACCCAGTACTTC
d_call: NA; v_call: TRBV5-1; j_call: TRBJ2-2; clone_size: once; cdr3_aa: CASSLLAGTGELFF; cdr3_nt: TGCGCCAGCAGCTTGCTGGCGGGGACCGGGGAGCTGTTTTTT
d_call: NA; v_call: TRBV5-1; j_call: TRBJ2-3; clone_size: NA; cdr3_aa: CASSARDSTDTQYF; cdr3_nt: TGCGCCAGCAGCGCCCGTGACAGCACAGATACGCAGTATTTT
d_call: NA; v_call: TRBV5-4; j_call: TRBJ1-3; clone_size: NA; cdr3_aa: CASTQGGNSGNTIYF; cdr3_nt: TGTGCCAGCACCCAGGGAGGGAACTCTGGAAACACCATATATTTT
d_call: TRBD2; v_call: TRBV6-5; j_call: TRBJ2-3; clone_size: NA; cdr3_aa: CASLAGAGGTQYF; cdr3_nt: TGTGCCAGCTTAGCGGGGGCTGGGGGTACGCAGTATTTT
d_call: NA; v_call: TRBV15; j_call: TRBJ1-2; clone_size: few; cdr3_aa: CATSRTEGRTKVLYGYTF; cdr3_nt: TGTGCCACCAGCAGAACGGAGGGACGGACGAAGGTGCTCTATGGCTACACCTTC
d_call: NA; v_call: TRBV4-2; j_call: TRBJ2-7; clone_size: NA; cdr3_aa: CASSQDRQGWYEQYF; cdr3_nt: TGTGCCAGCAGCCAAGATAGGCAGGGGTGGTACGAGCAGTACTTC
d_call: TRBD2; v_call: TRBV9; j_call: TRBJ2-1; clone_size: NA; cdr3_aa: CASSVVAGDSYNEQFF; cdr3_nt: TGTGCCAGCAGCGTAGTAGCGGGAGATTCCTACAATGAGCAGTTCTTC
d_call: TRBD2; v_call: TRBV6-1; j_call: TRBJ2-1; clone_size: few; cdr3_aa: CASSVLRTSGRYNEQFF; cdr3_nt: TGTGCCAGCAGTGTCCTAAGGACTAGCGGACGCTACAATGAGCAGTTCTTC
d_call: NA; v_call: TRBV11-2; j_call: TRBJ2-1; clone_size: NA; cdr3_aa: CASSLDGGGINEQFF; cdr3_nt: TGTGCCAGCAGCTTAGATGGAGGAGGTATTAATGAGCAGTTCTTC
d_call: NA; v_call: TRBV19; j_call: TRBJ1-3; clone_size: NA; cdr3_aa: CASSIRLGPGASGNTIYF; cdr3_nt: TGTGCCAGTAGTATCCGACTGGGTCCAGGGGCCTCTGGAAACACCATATATTTT
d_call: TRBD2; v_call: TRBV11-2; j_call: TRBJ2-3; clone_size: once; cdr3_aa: CASSLDGAGLAGGRDTQYF; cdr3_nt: TGTGCCAGCAGCTTAGATGGCGCCGGACTAGCGGGAGGACGGGATACGCAGTATTTT
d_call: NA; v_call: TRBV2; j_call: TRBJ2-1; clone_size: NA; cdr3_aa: CASKAVNEQFF; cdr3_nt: TGTGCCAGCAAGGCAGTCAATGAGCAGTTCTTC
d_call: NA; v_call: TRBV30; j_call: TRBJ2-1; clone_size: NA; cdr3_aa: CAWSFARNEQFF; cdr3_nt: TGTGCCTGGAGTTTTGCTAGAAATGAGCAGTTCTTC
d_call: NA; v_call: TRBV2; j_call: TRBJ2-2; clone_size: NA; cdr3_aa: CASSEQVVGELFF; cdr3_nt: TGTGCCAGCAGTGAACAAGTGGTCGGGGAGCTGTTTTTT
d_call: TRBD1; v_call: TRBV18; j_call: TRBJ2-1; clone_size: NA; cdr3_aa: CASSPGQVKEQFF; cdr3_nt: TGTGCCAGCTCACCGGGACAGGTCAAAGAGCAGTTCTTC
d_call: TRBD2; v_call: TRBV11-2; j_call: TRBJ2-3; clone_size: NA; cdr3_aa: CASSPGLAGADTQYF; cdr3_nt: TGTGCCAGCAGCCCGGGACTAGCGGGGGCAGATACGCAGTATTTT
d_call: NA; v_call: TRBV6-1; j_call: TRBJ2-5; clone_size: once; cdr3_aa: CASSEAASPGTQYF; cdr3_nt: TGTGCCAGCAGTGAAGCGGCTTCGCCGGGGACCCAGTACTTC
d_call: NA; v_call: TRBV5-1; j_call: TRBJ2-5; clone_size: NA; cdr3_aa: CASRNSGEETQYF; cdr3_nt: TGCGCCAGCAGAAACAGTGGCGAGGAGACCCAGTACTTC
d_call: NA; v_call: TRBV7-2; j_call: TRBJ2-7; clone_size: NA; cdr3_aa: CASSLVGQKDEQYF; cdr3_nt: TGTGCCAGCAGCTTAGTGGGGCAGAAGGACGAGCAGTACTTC
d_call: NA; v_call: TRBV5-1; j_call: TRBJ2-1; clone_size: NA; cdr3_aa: CASSPGIAFYNEQFF; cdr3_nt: TGCGCCAGCAGCCCCGGAATAGCTTTCTACAATGAGCAGTTCTTC
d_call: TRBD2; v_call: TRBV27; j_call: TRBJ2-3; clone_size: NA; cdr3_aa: CASSLRIPAGGPDTQYF; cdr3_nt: TGTGCCAGCAGTTTACGTATTCCGGCGGGAGGGCCAGATACGCAGTATTTT
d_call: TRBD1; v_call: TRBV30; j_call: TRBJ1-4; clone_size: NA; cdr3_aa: CAWSRDRGQTGEKLFF; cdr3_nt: TGTGCCTGGAGTCGGGACAGGGGGCAGACAGGTGAAAAACTGTTTTTT
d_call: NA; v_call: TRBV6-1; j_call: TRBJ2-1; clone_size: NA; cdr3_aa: CASTAWRNEQFF; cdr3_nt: TGTGCCAGCACCGCGTGGAGGAATGAGCAGTTCTTC
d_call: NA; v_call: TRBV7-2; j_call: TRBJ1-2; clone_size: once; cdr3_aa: CASSEYQGANYGYTF; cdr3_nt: TGTGCCAGCAGCGAATACCAGGGAGCTAACTATGGCTACACCTTC
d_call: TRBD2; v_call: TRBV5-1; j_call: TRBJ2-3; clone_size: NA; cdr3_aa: CASSIPGGSITDTQYF; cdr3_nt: TGCGCCAGCAGCATCCCCGGCGGGAGTATAACAGATACGCAGTATTTT
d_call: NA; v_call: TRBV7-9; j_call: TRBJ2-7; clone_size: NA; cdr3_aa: CASSLSGGSSYEQYF; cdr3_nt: TGTGCCAGCAGCTTATCTGGGGGGTCCTCCTACGAGCAGTACTTC
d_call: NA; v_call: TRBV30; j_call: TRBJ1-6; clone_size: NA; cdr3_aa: CAWSVPEAGPLHF; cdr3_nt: TGTGCCTGGAGTGTACCCGAGGCTGGACCCCTCCACTTT
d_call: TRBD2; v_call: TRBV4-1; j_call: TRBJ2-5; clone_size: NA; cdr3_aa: CASSHSYGASGGLPPETQYF; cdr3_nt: TGCGCCAGCAGCCACTCCTATGGGGCTAGCGGGGGCCTCCCCCCAGAGACCCAGTACTTC
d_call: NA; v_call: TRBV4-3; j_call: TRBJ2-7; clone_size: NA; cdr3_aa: CASSQEVMSVPPQNF; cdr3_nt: TGCGCCAGCAGCCAAGAGGTTATGTCGGTGCCCCCACAGAACTTC
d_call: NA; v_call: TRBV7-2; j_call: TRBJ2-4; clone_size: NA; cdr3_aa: CASSRRAIAKNIQYF; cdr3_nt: TGTGCCAGCAGCAGACGAGCTATAGCCAAAAACATTCAGTACTTC